Sequencing of this T cell receptor (beta chain) was carried out in a study of early T cells in non-severe SARS-CoV-2 infection. This clonotype appeared a few times. V was shortened by 0 bases and J by 7 bases, with 9 bases between the two germline ends. This CDR3 contains 13 residues. The germline V gene encodes CDR1 SGHAT and CDR2 FQNNGV. TCRdb itself ran the 5' RACE reads through MiXCR, one entry per CDR3 protein. Of some 85,000 distinct CDR3 sequences listed, approximately 13% were seen once; the top ten hold 1.4%. Sequenced: whole blood. The origin of this receptor is an adult who was a healthcare worker with PCR-confirmed SARS-CoV-2 infection or an uninfected control (not recorded which). The chain links TRBV11-2 to TRBJ2-5; D is possibly TRBD1 or TRBD2 (5 bases each). The CDR3 DNA sequence: TGTGCCAGCAGCTTAGAGGTTGGGGGGACCCAGTACTTC. Its translation is CASSLEVGGTQYF.